This entry lists 10 T cell receptor beta chains sequenced from one sample in a study of tumor and adjacent non-tumor tissue in lung cancer (dated by TCRdb to the late 2010s). RNA was extracted from bulk unsorted tissue and checked for quality with a NanoDrop ND-1000 and an Agilent 2100. Library construction relied on multiplex PCR. The sample was run on an Illumina HiSeq 2500. TCRbeta libraries were constructed through three rounds of nested PCR with primers (Table S4) according to protocols adapted from ARM-PCR. TCRdb ran its own pipeline on the public reads, namely fastp trimming at Q25 and MiXCR clone calling, and kept in-frame beta chains. Rows matching on CDR3 protein sequence are summarized as one entry with the most common DNA and genes. The sample has 200,000 to 250,000 distinct CDR3 sequences on record, 71% of them singletons. The ten biggest clones cover under 30% of the sample. Sequencing used lung tumor tissue. These receptors all come from a man aged 55 to 70 with non-small cell lung cancer.

The rearrangement links TRBV7-9 to TRBJ2-2; D not certain. CDR1 SEHNR and CDR2 FQNEAQ come from the germline V gene (reference sequence). The CDR3 consists of 13 residues. V was shortened by 0 bases and J by 4 bases, with 3 bases between the two germline ends. CDR3 DNA: TGTGCCAGCAGCTTAGCGGCCACCGGGGAGCTGTTTTTT. Translated: CASSLAATGELFF. Full variable domain (outside the CDR3, taken from reference TRBV7-9 and TRBJ2-2): DTGVSQNPRHKITKRGQNVTFRCDPISEHNRLYWYRQTLGQGPEFLTYFQNEAQLEKSRLLSDRFSAERPKGSFSTLEIQRTEQGDSAMYLCASSLAATGELFFGEGSRLTVL.

The table lists this clonotype with a few counts. The DNA for the CDR3 is TGTGCCAGCAGCAGGACCGGAACAGAGAGCACTGAAGCTTTCTTT. Translating it yields CASSRTGTESTEAFF. The J gene is TRBJ1-1, the V gene TRBV11-3; D remains unclear. The CDR3 is made up of 15 amino acids. Trimming took off 5 bases at V and 4 bases at J, with 17 bases between the two ends. Per germline, CDR1 SGHNT and CDR2 YENEEA.

Concerning this clonotype: A clone one base away is much larger, so this may be a read error. Here the CDR3 DNA reads TGCAGTGCTGCCCTAGCGGGAGGGCCCGATGAGCAGTTATTC. It encodes CSAALAGGPDEQLF. The V call is TRBV20-1, the J call TRBJ2-1; TRBD2 agrees at 12 bases. This CDR3 comprises 14 residues. Germline V gene data show CDR1 as DFQATT and CDR2 as SNEGSKA (reference sequence).

J is TRBJ1-3 and V is TRBV10-2; D is unresolved. Between the trimmed V and J ends, which lost 8 bases and 4 bases, there was a span of 15 bases. There are 14 residues in the CDR3. The V gene's germline CDR1 is WSHSY and CDR2 SAAADI. CDR3 protein: CASRKQSWGNTIYF. CDR3 sequence (DNA): TGCGCCAGCCGTAAACAGTCGTGGGGAAACACCATATATTTT.

With respect to this clonotype: One end of the junction varies from germline; a read error may be responsible. This rearrangement joins TRBV11-1 to TRBJ2-1, with 7 bases identical to TRBD1. Germline assignment: CDR1 SGHAT and CDR2 FQDESV (reference sequence). This CDR3 comprises 13 residues. The CDR3 is CASLDRSYNEQFF. CDR3 nucleotides: TGTGCCAGCTTGGACAGGTCCTACAATGAGCAGTTCTTT. The whole variable domain, filled in from reference TRBV11-1 and TRBJ2-1, reads EAEVAQSPRYKITEKSQAVAFWCDPISGHATLYWYRQILGQGPELLVQFQDESVVDDSQLPKDRFSAERLKGVDSTLKIQPAELGDSAMYLCASLDRSYNEQFFGPGTRLTVL.

About this clonotype: One end of the junction does not line up with germline, which may come from a read error. CDR3 in amino acids: CASSDDTQGLEEAQYF. CDR3 coding DNA: TGTGCCAGCAGCGATGACACTCAGGGGCTAGAAGAGGCCCAGTACTTC. V gene TRBV11-3 combines with J gene TRBJ2-5, with TRBD1 as a possible D gene (6 bases). The CDR3 consists of 16 residues. Germline CDR1 SGHNT, CDR2 YENEEA.

Worth noting for this clonotype: A read error may explain this, as a much larger clone is one base away. The V gene is TRBV20-1, the J gene TRBJ1-1; 11 nucleotides agree with TRBD1. The germline V gene has CDR1 DFQATT and CDR2 SNEGSKA (reference sequence). This CDR3 comprises 16 residues. Trimming cost V 4 bases and J 5 bases; bases outside gene matches: 12. The CDR3 DNA is TGCAGTGCTACCTCTACCGGGACAGGGGGGAGGACTGAAGCTTTCTTT. Translation gives CSATSTGTGGRTEAFF.

Comment on this clonotype: A much larger clonotype is one base distant, so this may be a read error. V gene TRBV29-1 combines with J gene TRBJ1-1; D call uncertain. The germline CDR1 and CDR2 sequences are SQVTM and ANQGSEA. This CDR3 is built from 11 residues. CDR3 in DNA: TGCAGCGCTTCGGTGAAGACTGAAGCTTTCTTT. Protein product: CSASVKTEAFF.

This clonotype appeared many times. The chain carries TRBV20-1 and TRBJ2-3; D is possibly TRBD2 (5 bases). The germline V and J ends were trimmed by 1 base and 2 bases, with 13 bases remaining between them. This CDR3 region has 15 residues. Germline CDR1 and CDR2: DFQATT and SNEGSKA (reference sequence). The CDR3 spells CSARVEGQPTDTQYF. The CDR3 nucleotides read TGCAGTGCTAGAGTAGAGGGTCAACCCACAGATACGCAGTATTTT.

The CDR3 nucleotides are TGTGCCAGCAGCCCCCCTACCCGAACCGGGGAGCTGTTTTTT. As protein: CASSPPTRTGELFF. The V call is TRBV6-5, the J call TRBJ2-2; D gene uncertain. Per germline, CDR1 MNHEY and CDR2 SVGAGI. V shed 6 bases and J shed 5 bases, with 13 bases lying between them. This CDR3 contains 14 residues.